Listed here are 9 T cell receptor beta chains from one sample, sequenced in a study of post-analysis software for immune sequencing data. General study points: Roughly five TRBV segments appeared more often in patients than in controls, and TRBV5-6, TRBV5-1 and TRBV20-1 were among these.

Unique molecular identifiers were present in the TCR beta cDNA libraries. TCRdb reprocessed the PCR reads via MiXCR and lists one record per CDR3 protein. The sample has 500,000 to 600,000 distinct CDR3 sequences; roughly two fifths are singletons. The antigens for these receptors are not known. The sequencing input was blood. The receptor set was obtained from a girl aged 5 to 17 with multiple sclerosis.

CDR3 region: CASSPLAGINTGELFF. CDR3 nucleotide sequence: TGTGCCAGCAGCCCATTAGCGGGGATAAACACCGGGGAGCTGTTTTTT. This sequence joins TRBV7-9 and TRBJ2-2, with 8 bases lining up with TRBD2. This CDR3 region has 16 residues. The V and J ends lost 5 bases and 2 bases, in that order; junction bases with no gene match: 7. Germline CDR1 and CDR2: SEHNR and FQNEAQ (reference sequence).

This clonotype has a handful of counts. V usage is TRBV12-3 or TRBV12-4 and J usage is TRBJ2-1; no clear D gene. The CDR3 consists of 11 residues. V was cut by 4 bases and J by 9 bases, with 7 bases left in between. The CDR3 loop is CASSSRVEQFF. The CDR3 DNA reads TGTGCCAGCAGTTCTAGAGTTGAGCAGTTCTTC.

The chain combines TRBV12-3 or TRBV12-4 with TRBJ2-5; 8 bases are shared with TRBD2. V was pared by 7 bases and J by 5 bases, with 9 bases of the junction left unmatched. CDR3 size: 14 residues. The CDR3 DNA reads as TGTGCCAGCACTTTGGAACTAGCGGAGGAGACCCAGTACTTC. Residues: CASTLELAEETQYF.

The genes are TRBV6-5 and TRBJ1-1; maybe TRBD1 (5 bases). CDR3 size: 13 residues. Germline V gene data show CDR1 as MNHEY and CDR2 as SVGAGI. Between the trimmed V and J ends, which lost 2 bases and 4 bases, there was a span of 8 bases. The CDR3 DNA is TGTGCCAGCAGTTACCCAGGGTTCACTGAAGCTTTCTTT. Protein product: CASSYPGFTEAFF.

The chain combines TRBV7-9 with TRBJ2-7; TRBD1 matches at 10 bases. This CDR3 region has 16 residues. CDR1 SEHNR and CDR2 FQNEAQ come from the germline V gene (reference sequence). Unmatched junction bases numbered 5, after V lost 3 bases and J lost 0 bases. The CDR3 protein is CASSLRDRGASYEQYF. In DNA form, the CDR3 reads TGTGCCAGCAGCTTGAGGGACAGGGGAGCCTCCTACGAGCAGTACTTC.

This clonotype was detected a few times. The chain links TRBV7-6 to TRBJ1-1; D remains ambiguous. This CDR3 region has 16 residues. The V end lost 5 bases, the J end lost 5 bases, and 21 bases lay between the germline ends. Germline CDR1 is SGHVS and CDR2 is FNYEAQ. The CDR3 sequence: CASSPEVGSRGTEAFF. DNA for the CDR3: TGTGCCAGCAGCCCAGAGGTGGGGAGTCGTGGTACTGAAGCTTTCTTT. Looking up the rest from reference TRBV7-6 and TRBJ1-1 gives the full variable domain: GAGVSQSPRYKVTKRGQDVALRCDPISGHVSLYWYRQALGQGPEFLTYFNYEAQQDKSGLPNDRFSAERPEGSISTLTIQRTEQRDSAMYRCASSPEVGSRGTEAFFGQGTRLTVV.

This chain connects TRBV28 to TRBJ1-2; D is unclear. CDR1 is MDHEN and CDR2 is SYDVKM in the germline V gene. The CDR3 is 12 amino acids. The V end was cut by 3 bases, the J end by 4 bases, with 6 bases between. The CDR3 nucleotides are TGTGCCAGCAGTTTCACTCCCTATGGCTACACCTTC. It translates to CASSFTPYGYTF.

This chain connects TRBV6-5 to TRBJ2-2; D is perhaps TRBD2 (5 bases). The CDR3 sequence is 17 residues long. Trimming left V 0 bases short and J 4 bases short, with 15 bases between. CDR1 is MNHEY, CDR2 SVGAGI, per germline. Here the CDR3 reads CASSYSEELGSTGELFF. The CDR3 DNA is TGTGCCAGCAGTTACTCTGAGGAACTAGGCTCCACCGGGGAGCTGTTTTTT.

The chain combines TRBV7-3 with TRBJ1-2, with D maybe TRBD1 (6 bases). The V gene's germline CDR1 is SGHTA and CDR2 FQGTGA. The V gene lost 5 bases and the J gene lost 6 bases, with 13 bases spanning the gap. The CDR3 runs to 13 residues. CDR3 in DNA: TGTGCCAGCAGCCATAGCTACAGGGATGGCTACACCTTC. Encoded protein: CASSHSYRDGYTF.